This TCR beta chain originates from a study of siplizumab effects on memory and regulatory T cells. Whole-study results and caveats: Suppression by proliferating Tregs derived from siplizumab cultures was not verified. Researchers could not give a naive or memory phenotype to roughly 75-96% of proliferating CD4+ or CD8+ clones.

Per individual sample, 95,000 to 100,000 TCR templates were assayed. Method: immunoSEQ multiplex PCR; TCRdb's copy keeps in-frame clones and lacks some. This table holds about 94,000 clones, about 93% found once. CDR1 and CDR2 (germline): SGHNT, YYREEE (reference sequence). CDR3 length: 15 amino acids. The ends were cut back, 4 bases at V and 0 bases at J, with 14 bases in the middle. On this clone: What it recognizes is unknown.

The sequence derives from a human donor in good health. The sample taken for sequencing was non-Treg CD4+ T cells sorted from blood. The J gene is TRBJ2-7, the V gene TRBV5-4, with D possibly TRBD1 on 6 matching bases. The CDR3 here is CASSTTVGASYEQYF. The CDR3 bases are TGTGCCAGCAGCACGACAGTGGGGGCCTCCTACGAGCAGTACTTC.